This is a list of T cell receptor beta chains from one sample in a study of response to subunit inactivated influenza vaccine. TCRdb reprocessed the RT-PCR reads via MiXCR and lists one record per CDR3 protein. The sample comprises more than 400,000 distinct CDR3 sequences, 9.5% to 13% of which are singletons, and over 9.5% rests with the top ten. This specimen consisted of PBMCs from blood, obtained 35 to 45 days after vaccination. The receptors here all came from a man aged 45-65 years who received an inactivated influenza vaccine. Both conserved end residues are part of each CDR3. A D gene is named only where the DNA matches it firmly. Rows give clone size only sometimes, using once, few, many, or a class for an expanded clone.

many,TRBV5-1,TRBJ2-7,-,TGCGCCAGCAGCTTGGATGCCAGGTCAACCTACGAGCAGTACTTC,CASSLDARSTYEQYF
-,TRBV10-3,TRBJ2-4,-,TGTGCCATCAGTGCCCACGGGCGAAAGAACATTCAGTACTTC,CAISAHGRKNIQYF
few,TRBV9,TRBJ2-5,TRBD2,TGTGCCAGCAGCGTAGGTCAGCGGGAGGGTGAGACCCAGTACTTC,CASSVGQREGETQYF
few,TRBV29-1,TRBJ1-2,TRBD1,TGCAGCGCCAAAGCCGGGACAGCCTATGGCTACACCTTC,CSAKAGTAYGYTF
many,TRBV6-1,TRBJ2-2,TRBD2,TGTGCCAGCAAACCTGCCGGGACTAGCGGCGGGGAGCTGTTTTTT,CASKPAGTSGGELFF
-,TRBV7-2,TRBJ2-7,TRBD1,TGTGCCAGCAGGGGACAGGGGGCTTGGGAGCAGTACTTC,CASRGQGAWEQYF
few,TRBV9,TRBJ2-7,TRBD1,TGTGCCAGCAGCCCCGGGTGGGGGACAGGGTCCTACGAGCAGTACTTC,CASSPGWGTGSYEQYF
-,TRBV7-8,TRBJ2-3,TRBD2,TGTGCCAGCAGCAAAGGACTAGCGGGGTCAGATACGCAGTATTTT,CASSKGLAGSDTQYF
few,TRBV7-9,TRBJ1-6,TRBD1,TGTGCCAGCAGTAGGACAGGGCGAGTATCACCCCTCCACTTT,CASSRTGRVSPLHF
-,TRBV29-1,TRBJ2-2,-,TGCAGCGTTGTATGGGGTTCCGGGGAGCTGTTTTTT,CSVVWGSGELFF
many,TRBV20-1,TRBJ2-5,-,TGCAGTGCGGCCGGACAGCTAAAAGAGACCCAGTACTTC,CSAAGQLKETQYF
few,TRBV10-2,TRBJ1-6,TRBD1,TGCGCCAGCAGTGAGGCAGGGGGTTCACCCCTCCACTTT,CASSEAGGSPLHF
-,TRBV29-1,TRBJ2-1,TRBD2,TGCAGCTTTAGAGCGCTAGCGGGTTCCTACAATGAGCAGTTCTTC,CSFRALAGSYNEQFF
-,TRBV29-1,TRBJ2-1,TRBD1,TGCAGCGGCGGACAGGGAGGCTACAATGAGCAGTTCTTC,CSGGQGGYNEQFF
many,TRBV5-1,TRBJ1-2,-,TGCGCCAGCAGCTTGTCCGGGGGCGACTATGGCTACACCTTC,CASSLSGGDYGYTF
once,TRBV27,TRBJ2-3,TRBD2,TGTGCCAGCAGTTTACTACTAGCGGGTCACAGCACAGATACGCAGTATTTT,CASSLLLAGHSTDTQYF
few,TRBV5-1,TRBJ2-1,TRBD2,TGCGCCAGCAGCTATGACCCGGGACTAGCGGGAGCCAATGAGCAGTTCTTC,CASSYDPGLAGANEQFF
many,TRBV7-3,TRBJ2-3,-,TGTGCCAGCAGCTTAAGTGGGGCCACAGATACGCAGTATTTT,CASSLSGATDTQYF
many,TRBV7-9,TRBJ2-5,-,TGTGCCAGCAGCTTAGTGTTGGGGCAAGAGACCCAGTACTTC,CASSLVLGQETQYF
-,TRBV7-9,TRBJ2-1,TRBD1,TGTGCCAGCAGCGGCCGGACAGGGGACTCCTACAATGAGCAGTTCTTC,CASSGRTGDSYNEQFF
few,TRBV6-5,TRBJ2-7,-,TGTGCCAGCAGTTACGTCCTTGGGGGCGGCTACGAGCAGTACTTC,CASSYVLGGGYEQYF
-,TRBV27,TRBJ2-7,-,TGTGCCAGCAGTGTTCCGTCTCCCTACGAGCAGTACTTC,CASSVPSPYEQYF
-,TRBV12-5,TRBJ2-1,-,TGTGCTAGTGGTTTGGTACTCGGCCAATCGTACAATGAGCAGTTCTTC,CASGLVLGQSYNEQFF
few,TRBV5-1,TRBJ2-1,TRBD1,TGCGCCAGCAGCTCGCAAGACAGGGCCCAGTTCTTC,CASSSQDRAQFF
few,TRBV12-3/TRBV12-4,TRBJ2-3,-,TGTGCCAGCAGTTGGCAGGGGACAACTAGCACAGATACGCAGTATTTT,CASSWQGTTSTDTQYF
-,TRBV7-9,TRBJ1-1,-,TGTGCCAGCAGCTTAGCGGGAGGGGACGAAGCTTTCTTT,CASSLAGGDEAFF
-,TRBV11-2,TRBJ2-6,TRBD1,TGTGCCAGCAGCCTGCGGACAGGTAGAATTTCTGGGGCCAACGTCCTGACTTTC,CASSLRTGRISGANVLTF
many,TRBV3-1,TRBJ1-1,-,TGTGCCAGCAGCCCCCGCGGGGGCACTGAAGCTTTCTTT,CASSPRGGTEAFF
few,TRBV3-1,TRBJ1-5,-,TGTGCCAGCAGCCCCGGGACGATCAATCAGCCCCAGCATTTT,CASSPGTINQPQHF
few,TRBV7-8,TRBJ2-1,TRBD2,TGTGCCAGCAGCTCCCGTATTAGCGGGAGGGCCCTGAACCCCAACAATGAGCAGTTCTTC,CASSSRISGRALNPNNEQFF
many,TRBV5-1,TRBJ2-7,-,TGCGCCAGCAGCCCCGGGGCATGGGACGAGCAGTACTTC,CASSPGAWDEQYF
-,TRBV12-3/TRBV12-4,TRBJ2-5,-,TGTGCCAGCAGGAGGGGGACGGTAGAGACCCAGTACTTC,CASRRGTVETQYF
-,TRBV7-9,TRBJ2-7,TRBD1,TGTGCCAGCAGTTACGGGACAGGGTATGTCTACGAGCAGTACTTC,CASSYGTGYVYEQYF
few,TRBV6-5,TRBJ2-1,TRBD1,TGTGCCAGCAGTTACCGGGACAGGGGCTACAATGAGCAGTTCTTC,CASSYRDRGYNEQFF
many,TRBV20-1,TRBJ1-6,-,TGCAGTGCGAGAGGTGCCAGGGAGGACTCACCCCTCCACTTT,CSARGAREDSPLHF
-,TRBV15,TRBJ2-1,-,TGTGCCACCAGCAGAGACCTAGGTTCCTCCTACAATGAGCAGTTCTTC,CATSRDLGSSYNEQFF
-,TRBV5-6,TRBJ2-1,TRBD2,TGTGCCAGCAGCTTTGGACCGGGACTAGCGGGGGGGATGGTTGAGCAGTTCTTC,CASSFGPGLAGGMVEQFF
-,TRBV12-3/TRBV12-4,TRBJ2-7,TRBD1,TGTGCCAGCAGTTCACCCTCGACAGGGATGTCCGAGCAGTACTTC,CASSSPSTGMSEQYF
few,TRBV5-1,TRBJ2-1,TRBD2,TGCGCCAGCAGCTTCTTTCTGACTAGCGGGATAAATGAGCAGTTCTTC,CASSFFLTSGINEQFF
-,TRBV6-1,TRBJ2-7,TRBD1,TGTGCCAGCAGTCTCTATACCGGGACAGGTATACCCTACGAGCAGTACTTC,CASSLYTGTGIPYEQYF
-,TRBV12-3/TRBV12-4,TRBJ2-2,-,TGTGCCAGCAGTAAGGACTACCAAAACACCGGGGAGCTGTTTTTT,CASSKDYQNTGELFF
many,TRBV4-2,TRBJ1-5,-,TGTGCCAGCAGCCAACTTGGGCAGGGGAATCAGCCCCAGCATTTT,CASSQLGQGNQPQHF